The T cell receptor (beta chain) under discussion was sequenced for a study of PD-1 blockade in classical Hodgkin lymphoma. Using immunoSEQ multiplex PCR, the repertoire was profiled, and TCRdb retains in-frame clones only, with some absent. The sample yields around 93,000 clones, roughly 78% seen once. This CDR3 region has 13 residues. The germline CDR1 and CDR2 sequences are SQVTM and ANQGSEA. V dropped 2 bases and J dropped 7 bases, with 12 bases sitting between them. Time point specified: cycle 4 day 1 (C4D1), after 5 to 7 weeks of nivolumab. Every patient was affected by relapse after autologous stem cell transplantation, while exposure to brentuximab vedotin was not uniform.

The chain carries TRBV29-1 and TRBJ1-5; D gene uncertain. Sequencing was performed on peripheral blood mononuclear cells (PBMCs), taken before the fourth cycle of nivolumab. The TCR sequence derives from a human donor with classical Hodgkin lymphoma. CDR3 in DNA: TGCAGCGTTGAAAAGGCTGTAGGACAGCCCCAGCATTTT. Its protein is CSVEKAVGQPQHF.